What follows are 29 T cell receptor beta chains derived from one specimen sequenced in a study of read filtering for tumor transcriptome and immune sequencing. Molecular barcoded adaptors covering alpha/delta and beta/gamma chains were used on roughly 370 ng RNA. TCRdb recomputed calls from the reads with MiXCR, one row per CDR3 protein. The table records over 45,000 distinct CDR3 sequences, 20% to 25% of them present only once. The sequenced sample consisted of a population of CD138-negative cells sorted from bone marrow. The receptors were sampled from a donor at least 40 years old with multiple myeloma.

V usage is TRBV7-8 and J usage is TRBJ2-3; 7 bases align to TRBD1. The CDR3 extends over 13 amino acids. From germline, CDR1 is SGHVS and CDR2 FQNEAQ. The J segment lost 4 bases and the V segment lost 5 bases, leaving 3 bases of the junction unmatched. The CDR3 reads CASSLGQADTQYF. The CDR3 coding sequence is TGTGCCAGCAGCCTTGGACAGGCAGATACGCAGTATTTT. Variable domain in full (rest from reference TRBV7-8 and TRBJ2-3): GAGVSQSPRYKVAKRGQDVALRCDPISGHVSLFWYQQALGQGPEFLTYFQNEAQLDKSGLPSDRFFAERPEGSVSTLKIQRTQQEDSAVYLCASSLGQADTQYFGPGTRLTVL.

This clonotype was observed many times. The chain uses TRBV28 and TRBJ2-1; 9 bases are shared with TRBD2. Germline trimming cut 5 bases from V and 2 bases from J; bases unmatched to any gene: 7. CDR1 is MDHEN, CDR2 SYDVKM, per germline. The CDR3 has 16 amino acids. CDR3 nucleotides: TGTGCCAGCAGTACCAGACTAGCGGAAACCTACAATGAGCAGTTCTTC. Its translation is CASSTRLAETYNEQFF.

Many counts were recorded for this clonotype. This rearrangement joins TRBV28 to TRBJ2-7; TRBD2 agrees at 8 bases. CDR3 length: 16 residues. CDR1 and CDR2 (germline): MDHEN, SYDVKM. The junction had 8 bases not matched to a gene; V was cut back by 3 bases and J by 1 base. The CDR3 here is CASSFTLAGLSYEQYF. CDR3 bases: TGTGCCAGCAGTTTCACCCTAGCGGGCTTATCCTACGAGCAGTACTTC.

This clonotype was seen only once. This may arise from a read error, as a much more abundant clone is one base away. Without the conserved terminal phenylalanine or tryptophan, this CDR3 likely stems from a read error. The chain couples TRBV15 to TRBJ1-1; D ambiguous. This CDR3 comprises 15 residues. Trimming left V 5 bases short and J 1 base short, with 14 bases between. The germline gives CDR1 LNHNV, CDR2 YYDKDF (reference sequence). CDR3 bases: TGTGCCACCAGCGAGAGAAGATCCCCGAACACTGAAGCTTTCTCT. Protein sequence: CATSERRSPNTEAFS.

The V and J genes are TRBV7-8 and TRBJ2-3; D unclear. CDR1 SGHVS and CDR2 FQNEAQ come from the germline V gene. The germline V and J ends were trimmed by 4 bases and 0 bases, with 20 bases remaining between them. CDR3 size: 18 residues. The CDR3 bases are TGTGCCAGCAGCTCGCCCGACATTACAGCTACTAGCACAGATACGCAGTATTTT. As protein: CASSSPDITATSTDTQYF. Drawing the rest from reference TRBV7-8 and TRBJ2-3, the complete variable domain is GAGVSQSPRYKVAKRGQDVALRCDPISGHVSLFWYQQALGQGPEFLTYFQNEAQLDKSGLPSDRFFAERPEGSVSTLKIQRTQQEDSAVYLCASSSPDITATSTDTQYFGPGTRLTVL.

This chain links TRBV27 with TRBJ1-5; D not certain. V was clipped by 6 bases and J by 0 bases, with 12 bases between them. The CDR3 consists of 15 residues. The germline CDR1 and CDR2 sequences are MNHEY and SMNVEV (reference sequence). CDR3 in amino acids: CASRIDGISNQPQHF. The CDR3 coding sequence is TGTGCCAGCAGGATAGACGGGATTAGCAATCAGCCCCAGCATTTT.

Points on this clonotype: A read error may be the cause here, since a much bigger clone is one base away. The CDR3 carries no conserved terminal phenylalanine or tryptophan, so it likely arises from a read error. The genes are TRBV20-1 and TRBJ2-7; 9 bases are shared with TRBD1. The CDR3 sequence is 14 residues long. Germline V gene data show CDR1 as DFQATT and CDR2 as SNEGSKA (reference sequence). Unmatched junction bases numbered 6, after V lost 3 bases and J lost 3 bases. The CDR3 DNA sequence: TGCAGTGCTAGTGGAACAGGGGGCTTCTACGAGCAGTACTCC. As protein: CSASGTGGFYEQYS.

This clonotype was counted only a few times. The J gene is TRBJ2-1, the V gene TRBV7-2; 10 nucleotides match TRBD2. CDR3 length: 14 residues. The V segment lost 11 bases and the J segment 2 bases; nucleotides outside the gene matches: 6. From germline, CDR1 is SGHTA and CDR2 FQGNSA. The CDR3 reads CALAGAGPYNEQFF. DNA for the CDR3: TGTGCCCTAGCGGGAGCCGGCCCCTACAATGAGCAGTTCTTC.

With respect to this clonotype: A read error is likely, as this CDR3 ends without the conserved phenylalanine or tryptophan. V and J are TRBV2 and TRBJ2-1; D might be TRBD2 (5 bases). Per the germline V gene, CDR1 is SNHLY and CDR2 is FYNNEI. Trimming pared 11 bases from V and 5 bases from J, leaving 13 bases between. CDR3 length: 12 residues. DNA of the CDR3: TGTGCCGGGTCTTGGACTCACAATGAGCAGTTCCTC. Protein: CAGSWTHNEQFL.

Concerning this clonotype itself: A much bigger clone sits one base away, suggesting this may be a read error. This sequence joins TRBV29-1 and TRBJ1-1; TRBD1 matches 10 bases. The CDR3 spans 13 residues. Germline V CDR1 and CDR2: SQVTM, ANQGSEA. The CDR3 sequence: CGVRQGADTEAFF. The CDR3 DNA reads TGCGGCGTTAGACAGGGGGCTGACACTGAAGCTTTCTTT.

At least ten counts were recorded for this clonotype. The chain links TRBV29-1 to TRBJ2-1, with D uncertain. Germline CDR1 and CDR2: SQVTM and ANQGSEA. Trimming cost V 2 bases and J 6 bases, with 11 bases left between them. The CDR3 has 13 residues. The CDR3 DNA sequence: TGCAGCGTTGAATTGGCAGCCACCAATGAGCAGTTCTTC. As protein: CSVELAATNEQFF.

This clonotype was counted at least ten times. V usage is TRBV6-5 and J usage is TRBJ1-6; D may be TRBD1 (5 bases). CDR3 length equals 13 residues. From germline, CDR1 is MNHEY and CDR2 SVGAGI. Trimming cost V 2 bases and J 8 bases, with 7 bases left between them. In DNA, the CDR3 is TGTGCCAGCAGTTACGGGGGGGATTCACCCCTCCACTTT. Translated, it gives CASSYGGDSPLHF.

CDR3 region: CASSLGQNYEQYF. The DNA of the CDR3 is TGCGCCAGCAGCTTGGGACAGAACTACGAGCAGTACTTC. V is TRBV5-1 and J is TRBJ2-7, with D perhaps matching TRBD1 (5 bases). The V gene lost 0 bases and the J gene lost 3 bases, with 7 bases spanning the gap. CDR3 size: 13 residues. Germline V lookup: CDR1 SGHRS, CDR2 YFSETQ.

This clonotype has at least ten counts. CDR3 amino acids: CASSLQGEPQHF. For the CDR3, the DNA is TGTGCCAGCAGCCTACAGGGAGAGCCCCAGCATTTT. This rearrangement joins TRBV28 to TRBJ1-5; D perhaps matches TRBD1 (6 bases). Germline CDR1 MDHEN, CDR2 SYDVKM. This CDR3 is built from 12 residues. V shed 6 bases and J shed 8 bases, with 11 bases lying between them.

There are many counts of this clonotype. The gene calls are TRBV19 and TRBJ2-5, with 11 bases identical to TRBD2. V shed 4 bases and J 2 bases; nucleotides not matched to a gene: 9. CDR3 length: 17 residues. Germline-derived CDR1 and CDR2 are LNHDA and SQIVND (reference sequence). As DNA, the CDR3 is TGTGCCAGTAGTACCGTACTAGCGGGGGTTTCTCAAGAGACCCAGTACTTC. Amino acid sequence: CASSTVLAGVSQETQYF.

This chain links TRBV11-2 with TRBJ2-1; 8 nucleotides match TRBD2. This CDR3 spans 15 amino acids. V dropped 3 bases and J dropped 7; count of bases not matched to a gene: 8. CDR1 is SGHAT and CDR2 is FQNNGV in the germline V gene. The chain's CDR3 is CASSFIAGRRNEQFF. In DNA form, the CDR3 reads TGTGCCAGCAGCTTTATAGCGGGACGTCGGAATGAGCAGTTCTTC.

In this sample, this clonotype turned up many times. V and J are TRBV29-1 and TRBJ1-2; D gene ambiguous. V gave up 5 bases and J gave up 5 bases, with 6 bases separating them. The germline gives CDR1 SQVTM, CDR2 ANQGSEA. The CDR3 runs 10 residues. The CDR3 protein is CSVRTYGYTF. As DNA, the CDR3 is TGCAGCGTTAGAACTTATGGCTACACCTTC.

This clonotype was observed at least ten times. V gene TRBV25-1 combines with J gene TRBJ2-7; D unclear. Germline loops: CDR1 MGHDK, CDR2 SYGVNS. V lost 3 bases and J lost 3, with 15 bases in between. The CDR3 spans 15 residues. CDR3 residues: CASSDESDPSYEQYF. The DNA for the CDR3 is TGTGCCAGCAGTGACGAGAGCGACCCCAGCTACGAGCAGTACTTC.

This clonotype came up many times. This chain joins TRBV24-1 and TRBJ1-1, with D hard to call. CDR3 length: 16 residues. V was trimmed by 2 bases and J by 1 base, leaving 13 bases between them. Germline V gives CDR1 KGHDR, CDR2 SFDVKD. The CDR3 here is CATSDSARSTNTEAFF. CDR3 sequence (DNA): TGTGCCACCAGTGATTCTGCTCGGAGTACGAACACTGAAGCTTTCTTT.

Worth noting for this clonotype: This likely came from a read error, as a far larger clone is one base away. The CDR3 sequence is CASSSSRTQFSIEQYF. Written as DNA, the CDR3 is TGTGCCAGCAGCTCGAGTAGGACACAGTTTTCGATTGAGCAGTACTTC. This sequence joins TRBV5-5 and TRBJ2-7; weak D call: TRBD1 (5 bases). CDR3 length: 16 amino acids. Trimming pared 3 bases from V and 7 bases from J, leaving 23 bases between. Germline V gene sequence: CDR1 SGHKS, CDR2 YYEKEE (reference sequence).

This clonotype was recorded many times. The gene calls are TRBV12-3 or TRBV12-4 and TRBJ2-3; 8 nucleotides match TRBD1. J was trimmed by 0 bases and V by 0 bases; bases with no gene match: 2. CDR3 size: 16 residues. The CDR3 region is CASSLATGGSTDTQYF. The CDR3 DNA reads as TGTGCCAGCAGTTTAGCTACAGGGGGTAGCACAGATACGCAGTATTTT.

This clonotype was seen at least ten times. The rearrangement uses TRBV20-1 and TRBJ2-7; D possibly corresponds to TRBD1 (6 bases). Germline V gene lookup returns CDR1 DFQATT and CDR2 SNEGSKA (reference sequence). Trimming removed 0 bases at V and 0 bases at J, with 12 bases between. The CDR3 length is 15 residues. The chain's CDR3 is CSARDPGQSSYEQYF. CDR3 in DNA: TGCAGTGCTAGAGATCCTGGACAGTCCTCCTACGAGCAGTACTTC.

This clonotype came up many times. The chain couples TRBV4-1 to TRBJ1-2; 7 positions agree with TRBD1. Germline lookup yields CDR1 MGHRA and CDR2 YSYEKL. The CDR3 has 15 residues. Losses at the gene ends were 2 bases for V and 3 bases for J; bases not matched to a gene: 6. The CDR3, as DNA: TGCGCCAGCAGCCAACAACAGGGGCTTCACTATGGCTACACCTTC. This sequence encodes CASSQQQGLHYGYTF.

This clonotype was counted ten times or more. The rearrangement uses TRBV5-4 and TRBJ1-1; 9 nucleotides agree with TRBD1. V lost 2 bases to trimming and J lost 10 bases; unmatched junction nucleotides: 12. The CDR3 is 15 residues long. Germline V gene sequence: CDR1 SGHNT, CDR2 YYREEE (reference sequence). Written as DNA, the CDR3 is TGTGCCAGCAGCTTCGGGGACAGGGATGTTGTAGGAGCTTTCTTT. Translating it yields CASSFGDRDVVGAFF.

Ten or more counts support this clonotype. The rearrangement joins TRBV5-1 to TRBJ2-2; possibly TRBD2 for D (6 bases). Germline CDR1 is SGHRS and CDR2 is YFSETQ. CDR3 length: 14 residues. Trimming removed 2 bases from V and 5 bases from J, with 10 bases in between. In DNA, the CDR3 is TGCGCCAGCAGCTTCGGGGGAGTTACCGGGGAGCTGTTTTTT. Translated: CASSFGGVTGELFF.

This clonotype occurred many times. The chain employs TRBV12-3 or TRBV12-4 and TRBJ2-7; maybe TRBD1 (5 bases). The V gene lost 2 bases and the J gene lost 5 bases, with 13 bases spanning the gap. This CDR3 contains 14 residues. CDR3 sequence reads: CASSLTGGAHEQYF. In nucleotides, the CDR3 is TGTGCCAGCAGTTTAACGGGTGGGGCGCACGAGCAGTACTTC.

The genes are TRBV28 and TRBJ2-1; D remains ambiguous. Germline CDR1 reads MDHEN; CDR2 reads SYDVKM. There are 16 residues in the CDR3. Trimming took off 7 bases at V and 5 bases at J, with 21 bases between the two ends. CDR3 region: CASTQREASGDNEQFF. The CDR3 nucleotides are TGTGCCAGCACCCAACGAGAGGCCTCAGGTGACAATGAGCAGTTCTTC.

This clonotype was observed many times. The chain couples TRBV11-2 to TRBJ2-1; weak D call: TRBD2 (6 bases). Between the trimmed V and J ends, which lost 3 bases and 7 bases, there was a span of 10 bases. Germline CDR1 and CDR2: SGHAT and FQNNGV. The CDR3 runs to 13 residues. The CDR3 coding sequence is TGTGCCAGCAGCTTCGAGGCGGGGAATGAGCAGTTCTTC. Protein: CASSFEAGNEQFF.

This clonotype was seen at least ten times. The chain joins TRBV10-3 to TRBJ1-4, with a weak D call TRBD1 (6 bases). This CDR3 comprises 13 residues. The V end was cut by 6 bases, the J end by 6 bases, with 11 bases between. CDR1 and CDR2 from the germline V gene are ENHRY and SYGVKD. CDR3: CAIRPGQDEKLFF. CDR3 DNA sequence: TGTGCCATCAGGCCGGGACAAGATGAAAAACTGTTTTTT.